A selection of T cell receptor beta chains follows, all from one sample in a study of T cells in Graves' hyperthyroidism and ophthalmopathy. TCRdb independently ran MiXCR on the multiplex PCR reads; one entry per CDR3 protein. The sample has about 380,000 distinct CDR3 sequences, about 13% seen once. The sequenced sample consisted of blood. The receptors derive from a young man with Graves' hyperthyroidism that later progressed to Graves' ophthalmopathy. Each CDR3 is given with its conserved first and last residue. Each record gives: J gene, V gene, D gene, clone size, CDR3 DNA, CDR3 protein. D genes are given only for firm matches. For some rows the clone size is stated as once, few or many, or as a class when expanded; others skip it.

TRBJ1-5 | TRBV6-2/TRBV6-3 | - | few | TGTGCCAGCAGTTACTGGGGCGGGCAGCCCCAGCATTTT | CASSYWGGQPQHF
TRBJ1-3 | TRBV30 | - | few | TGTGCCTGGAGTGTACTTGGGGGGATTGGAAACACCATATATTTT | CAWSVLGGIGNTIYF
TRBJ1-5 | TRBV10-3 | - | many | TGTGCCATCTCCGGGGCCGAAAATCAGCCCCAGCATTTT | CAISGAENQPQHF
TRBJ1-5 | TRBV6-1 | TRBD1 | many | TGTGCCAGCAGTCTGTCCCGGGACAGTGGCAATCAGCCCCAGCATTTT | CASSLSRDSGNQPQHF
TRBJ2-5 | TRBV11-3 | - | many | TGTGCCAGCAGCTTAGGGGTGGCCCAGTACTTC | CASSLGVAQYF
TRBJ1-1 | TRBV19 | - | many | TGTGCCAGTAGTAATAGGGGCCAGTCGGGGAGCACTGAAGCTTTCTTT | CASSNRGQSGSTEAFF
TRBJ2-1 | TRBV5-1 | - | - | TGCGCCAGCAGCTTGTCTTCAGGGTACGGTGAGCAGTTCTTC | CASSLSSGYGEQFF
TRBJ2-7 | TRBV4-1 | - | - | TGCGCCAGCAGCCAACAACCAAGGACGGATTACTACGAGCAGTACTTC | CASSQQPRTDYYEQYF
TRBJ2-6 | TRBV2 | - | many | TGTGCCAGCAGTGAAGCGTGGCAAACTGGGGCCAACGTCCTGACTTTC | CASSEAWQTGANVLTF
TRBJ2-1 | TRBV6-2/TRBV6-3 | TRBD1 | - | TGTGCCAGCAGTTACTTGCCCGGGACAGGGGAGGATGAACAGTTCTTC | CASSYLPGTGEDEQFF
TRBJ2-3 | TRBV30 | - | few | TGTGCCTGGAGTGTAGATGCAGATACGCAGTATTTT | CAWSVDADTQYF
TRBJ2-2 | TRBV11-2 | - | - | TGTGCCAGCAGCTGGAGTGGGTCGGCCGGGGAGCTGTTTTTT | CASSWSGSAGELFF
TRBJ2-4 | TRBV29-1 | - | few | TGCAGCGTTGAAGATCTCAGGGGACCGAACAACATTCAGTACTTC | CSVEDLRGPNNIQYF
TRBJ2-7 | TRBV28 | - | many | TGTGCCAGCTTAAGTCCTCCTGCTTACGAGCAGTACTTC | CASLSPPAYEQYF
TRBJ1-4 | TRBV6-5 | - | - | TGTGCCAGCAGTTACGTTACCGCTAATGAAAAACTGTTTTTT | CASSYVTANEKLFF
TRBJ1-3 | TRBV6-5 | - | - | TGTGCCAGCAGTTACTCGATGGGGGCGGCTGGAAACACCATATATTTT | CASSYSMGAAGNTIYF
TRBJ2-7 | TRBV24-1 | - | many | TGTGCTGTACGGGCAGTCTCCTACGAGCAGTACTTC | CAVRAVSYEQYF
TRBJ2-7 | TRBV7-9 | - | - | TGTGCCAGCACCCCAGAATGGGGAGAGCAGTACTTC | CASTPEWGEQYF
TRBJ2-1 | TRBV28 | - | many | TGTGCCAGTCCTTCTACCACTCTTTCCAATGAGCAGTTCTTC | CASPSTTLSNEQFF
TRBJ2-7 | TRBV28 | TRBD1 | once | TGTGCCAGCAGTTTCCCCGGGACAGGGTCCGAGCAGTACTTC | CASSFPGTGSEQYF
TRBJ2-5 | TRBV12-5 | - | many | TGTGCTAGTGGTCCAGGCCCTTCACCAGAGACCCAGTACTTC | CASGPGPSPETQYF
TRBJ1-1 | TRBV5-5 | - | many | TGTGCCAGCAGCGCCGGGACATCGGGCACTGAAGCTTTCTTT | CASSAGTSGTEAFF
TRBJ2-3 | TRBV5-1 | TRBD2 | - | TGCGCCAGCAGCCCCAGGACTAGCGGGGAACCAGATACGCAGTATTTT | CASSPRTSGEPDTQYF
TRBJ2-5 | TRBV6-5 | - | many | TGTGCCAGCAGTTACCTTGGGACCGGGACGGAAGAGACCCAGTACTTC | CASSYLGTGTEETQYF